What follows are 17 T cell receptor beta chains derived from one specimen sequenced in a study of CD8 T cells in Susac syndrome. Random hexamers served to reverse transcribe roughly 0.45 to 1 ug RNA. TCRdb re-called the immunoSEQ multiplex PCR reads through MiXCR, storing one row per CDR3 protein. The sample records roughly 150,000 distinct CDR3 sequences, 95% being singletons. The sequenced material came from CD8+ T cells from PBMCs. The source is a human donor with multiple sclerosis.

This chain links TRBV6-5 with TRBJ2-5; D may be TRBD1 or TRBD2 (5 bases each). Germline V lookup: CDR1 MNHEY, CDR2 SVGAGI. V lost 1 base and J lost 1, with 10 bases in between. CDR3 size: 15 residues. CDR3 in amino acids: CASSYWGRRQETQYF. In DNA form, the CDR3 reads TGTGCCAGCAGTTACTGGGGACGCCGCCAAGAGACCCAGTACTTC.

This sequence joins TRBV2 and TRBJ2-7, with TRBD1 matching over 11 bases. This CDR3 has 15 residues. Losses at the gene ends were 0 bases for V and 2 bases for J; bases not matched to a gene: 0. Germline loops: CDR1 SNHLY, CDR2 FYNNEI. CDR3 sequence reads: CASSEADRGPYEQYV. The DNA for the CDR3 is TGTGCCAGCAGTGAAGCGGACAGGGGGCCCTACGAGCAGTACGTC.

This clonotype was recorded a few times. V gene TRBV6-4 combines with J gene TRBJ2-2, with no clear D. The CDR3 consists of 14 residues. Trimming took off 0 bases at V and 5 bases at J, with 7 bases between the two ends. Germline values: CDR1 MRHNA, CDR2 SNTAGT. The CDR3 nucleotides are TGTGCCAGCAGTGACTCTGACTCAACCGGGGAGCTGTTTTTT. Protein: CASSDSDSTGELFF.

This clonotype has just one count. The rearrangement joins TRBV5-1 to TRBJ2-1; the D call may be TRBD1 or TRBD2 (6 bases each). CDR1 is SGHRS and CDR2 is YFSETQ in the germline V gene. This CDR3 has 16 residues. The V and J ends lost 3 bases and 0 bases respectively, with 13 bases between them. Here the CDR3 DNA reads TGCGCCAGCAGCTCGGAAGGGGGGAGCTCCTACAATGAGCAGTTCTTC. Translated, it gives CASSSEGGSSYNEQFF.

The chain links TRBV14 to TRBJ2-5; TRBD2 agrees at 8 bases. The CDR3 contains 15 residues. Germline V gene lookup returns CDR1 SGHDN and CDR2 FVKESK. V lost 5 bases and J lost 4; bases outside the gene matches: 9. The CDR3 nucleotides are TGTGCCAGCAGCGAAGCCGGGACTAGTGGAGAGACCCAGTACTTC. Amino acids: CASSEAGTSGETQYF.

This clonotype was observed once. V gene TRBV29-1 combines with J gene TRBJ2-1, with 8 bases fitting TRBD1. Per the germline V gene, CDR1 is SQVTM and CDR2 is ANQGSEA. The CDR3 totals 13 residues. Losses at the gene ends were 6 bases for V and 5 bases for J; bases not matched to a gene: 6. CDR3 sequence reads: CSVWTGRNNEQFF. The CDR3 region has the DNA TGCAGCGTCTGGACAGGGAGGAACAATGAGCAGTTCTTC.

This chain uses TRBV29-1 with TRBJ2-1, with D possibly TRBD2 on 6 matching bases. Germline V gene data show CDR1 as SQVTM and CDR2 as ANQGSEA. Between the trimmed V and J ends, which lost 0 bases and 1 base, there was a span of 16 bases. The CDR3 loop spans 17 amino acids. The CDR3 bases are TGCAGCGTTGAAGATCCTAGAGCGGGCGATTCCTACAATGAGCAGTTCTTC. Its translation: CSVEDPRAGDSYNEQFF.

The chain has TRBV9 and TRBJ1-1; 8 positions match TRBD1. This CDR3 has 16 amino acids. The J segment lost 3 bases and the V segment lost 5 bases, leaving 12 bases of the junction unmatched. Germline lookup yields CDR1 SGDLS and CDR2 YYNGEE. Here the CDR3 DNA reads TGTGCCAGCAGTCATCACCCAGACAGGGGAGACACTGAAGCTTTCTTT. Amino acids: CASSHHPDRGDTEAFF.

This sequence joins TRBV5-4 and TRBJ2-7, with 7 positions matching TRBD1. The CDR3 covers 14 residues. Germline CDR1 reads SGHNT; CDR2 reads YYREEE (reference sequence). V shed 3 bases and J 0 bases; nucleotides not matched to a gene: 3. The CDR3: CASSYGQASYEQYV. The CDR3 region has the DNA TGTGCCAGCAGCTACGGACAGGCCTCCTACGAGCAGTACGTC.

This rearrangement joins TRBV4-1 to TRBJ2-1; D remains ambiguous. Per germline, CDR1 MGHRA and CDR2 YSYEKL. The V and J ends lost 2 bases and 5 bases respectively, with 13 bases between them. CDR3 length: 15 amino acids. The CDR3 DNA sequence: TGCGCCAGCAGCCAAACCCCGGGCAGGAACAATGAGCAGTTCTTC. Translated: CASSQTPGRNNEQFF.

This sequence joins TRBV9 and TRBJ2-7, with D possibly TRBD1 on 6 matching bases. Germline V CDR1 and CDR2: SGDLS, YYNGEE. This CDR3 comprises 13 residues. Trimming shortened V by 3 bases and J by 7 bases, and 14 bases separated the two germline ends. CDR3 nucleotides: TGTGCCAGCAGCGCGGACCTTCAGGGGGAGCAGTACTTC. Residues: CASSADLQGEQYF.

V and J are TRBV4-1 and TRBJ1-1; D is unclear. V dropped 2 bases and J dropped 1 base, with 11 bases sitting between them. Per germline, CDR1 MGHRA and CDR2 YSYEKL. CDR3 size: 15 residues. DNA for the CDR3: TGCGCCAGCAGCCAACACCCCCAGGCGAACACTGAAGCTTTCTTT. It specifies CASSQHPQANTEAFF.

The V gene is TRBV3-1, the J gene TRBJ2-6; D gene ambiguous. This CDR3 comprises 14 residues. CDR1 is LGHDT and CDR2 is YNNKEL in the germline V gene (reference sequence). The V end was cut by 6 bases, the J end by 4 bases, with 10 bases between. The CDR3: CASRPGSGANVLTF. For the CDR3, the DNA is TGTGCCAGCAGACCAGGATCAGGGGCCAACGTCCTGACTTTC.

This clonotype showed up just once. The chain couples TRBV7-9 to TRBJ2-2, with D uncertain. Germline-derived CDR1 and CDR2 are SEHNR and FQNEAQ (reference sequence). This CDR3 has 15 amino acids. V was shortened by 0 bases and J by 4 bases, with 9 bases between the two germline ends. The CDR3 protein is CASSLAGSATGELFF. CDR3 nucleotide sequence: TGTGCCAGCAGCTTAGCTGGGTCGGCCACCGGGGAGCTGTTTTTT.

The chain couples TRBV6-1 to TRBJ2-7; 9 bases match TRBD1. The CDR3 loop spans 16 amino acids. V shed 4 bases, J shed 2 bases, and the junction held 9 bases outside the gene matches. Germline loops: CDR1 MNHNS, CDR2 SASEGT. CDR3 sequence reads: CASSAEWDRDPYEQYF. The CDR3 DNA is TGTGCCAGCAGTGCCGAATGGGACAGGGACCCCTACGAGCAGTACTTC.

The chain uses TRBV3-1 and TRBJ2-1; possibly TRBD1 for D (6 bases). The V gene's germline CDR1 is LGHDT and CDR2 YNNKEL (reference sequence). The germline V and J ends were trimmed by 4 bases and 3 bases, with 10 bases remaining between them. CDR3 length: 14 residues. CDR3 sequence reads: CASSPGQLYNEQFF. For the CDR3, the DNA is TGTGCCAGCAGCCCTGGACAGCTCTACAATGAGCAGTTCTTC.

The chain uses TRBV20-1 and TRBJ2-5, with 8 bases lining up with TRBD2. The V and J ends lost 0 bases and 5 bases, in that order; junction bases with no gene match: 17. Germline V gene lookup returns CDR1 DFQATT and CDR2 SNEGSKA (reference sequence). This CDR3 is 18 amino acids long. The CDR3 spells CSARDRFGVAGGPETQYF. In DNA form, the CDR3 reads TGCAGTGCTAGAGATCGGTTTGGGGTGGCGGGGGGCCCGGAGACCCAGTACTTC.